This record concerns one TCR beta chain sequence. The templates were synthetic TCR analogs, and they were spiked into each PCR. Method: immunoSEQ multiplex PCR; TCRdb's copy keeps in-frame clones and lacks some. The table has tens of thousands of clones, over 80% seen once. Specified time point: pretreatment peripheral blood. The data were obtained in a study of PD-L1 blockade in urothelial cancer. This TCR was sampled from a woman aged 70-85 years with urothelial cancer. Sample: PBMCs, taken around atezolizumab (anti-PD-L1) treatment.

The CDR3 nucleotides are TGTGCCAGCAGCTTAGGTCGCGGGAGCGGGGGGGCGAGAGGCCAAGAGACCCAGTACTTC. Its protein product is CASSLGRGSGGARGQETQYF. V usage is TRBV5-4 and J usage is TRBJ2-5, with 10 bases lining up with TRBD2. From germline, CDR1 is SGHNT and CDR2 YYREEE (reference sequence). The CDR3 has 20 amino acids. V gave up 2 bases and J gave up 1 base; unmatched junction bases: 17.